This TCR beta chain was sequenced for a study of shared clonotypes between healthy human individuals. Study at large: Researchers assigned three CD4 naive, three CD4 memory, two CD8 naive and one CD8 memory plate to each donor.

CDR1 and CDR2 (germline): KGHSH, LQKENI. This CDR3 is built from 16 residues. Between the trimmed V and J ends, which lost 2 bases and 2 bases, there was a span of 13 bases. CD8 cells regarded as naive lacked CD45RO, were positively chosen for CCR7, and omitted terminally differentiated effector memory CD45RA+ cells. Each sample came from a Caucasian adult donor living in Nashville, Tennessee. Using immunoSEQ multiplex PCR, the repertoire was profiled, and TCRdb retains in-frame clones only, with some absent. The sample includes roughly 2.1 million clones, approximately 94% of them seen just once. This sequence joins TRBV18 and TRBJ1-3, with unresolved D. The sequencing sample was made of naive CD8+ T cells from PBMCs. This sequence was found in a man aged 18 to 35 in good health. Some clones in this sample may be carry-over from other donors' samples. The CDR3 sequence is CASSPVPGMTGNTIYF. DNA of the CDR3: TGTGCCAGCTCACCAGTCCCGGGGATGACTGGAAACACCATATATTTT.